This T cell receptor (beta chain) was obtained from a study of blood T cell repertoires in COVID-19. The germline V gene has CDR1 SGHTA and CDR2 FQGNSA. Trimming took off 1 base at V and 7 bases at J, with 10 bases between the two ends. This CDR3 is 14 amino acids long. The table came from immunoSEQ multiplex PCR; TCRdb's copy has only in-frame clones and leaves some out. The data show 130,000 to 150,000 clones, with under 85% seen just once and roughly 10% held by the top ten. The chain has TRBV7-2 and TRBJ1-4; perhaps TRBD1 as D (5 bases). This receptor was obtained from a woman aged 80 or older in a cohort sampled during active or convalescent COVID-19. The sample taken for sequencing was peripheral blood. The CDR3 region is CASSLGQGFEKLFF. The CDR3 DNA reads TGTGCCAGCAGCTTAGGGCAGGGATTTGAAAAACTGTTTTTT.